This TCR beta chain came from a study of Graves' ophthalmopathy and Graves' hyperthyroidism. Germline V lookup: CDR1 SGHAT, CDR2 FQNNGV. The CDR3 sequence is 18 residues long. Trimming stripped 3 bases from V and 4 bases from J, with 24 bases between. Scientists amplified the TCR beta CDR3 regions from RNA transcripts. First-round RT-PCR used HTBI primers; second-round multiplex PCR followed. TCRdb used MiXCR to reprocess the multiplex PCR reads, holding one entry per CDR3 protein. The table records under 350,000 distinct CDR3 sequences, under 20% of them present only once. This clonotype was found many times. The study enrolled ophthalmopathy donors with moderate-to-severe activity, CAS ≥3, NOSPECS ≥4 and duration under 3 months. Clinicians made diagnoses from clinical symptoms, serum thyroxine, TRAb, thyroid ultrasound and orbital computed tomography.

Sequenced material: peripheral blood. V usage is TRBV11-2 and J usage is TRBJ1-2, with D tentatively TRBD1 (5 bases). The clonotype originates from an adult man with Graves' ophthalmopathy. CDR3 protein: CASSFRALGGLGSYGYTF. The CDR3 nucleotides read TGTGCCAGCAGCTTCAGGGCCTTGGGAGGGCTCGGGAGCTATGGCTACACCTTC.